This TCR beta chain was identified during a study of cytomegalovirus exposure and HLA in healthy donors (TCRdb year 2017). General notes on the study: In an earlier analysis of under 600 of the donors, approximately 260 Gb of sequence data and 117 million unique TCR beta sequences from roughly 190 million T cells were reported. Alongside the repertoire data, information on donor age, sex, ethnicity and CMV serostatus was compiled. Rather than drawing on any new phenotypic data, the later analysis identified candidate immune exposures from TCR beta sequences and the way those sequences occurred across donors. The study profiled the T cell repertoires of hundreds of subjects by immunosequencing and related them to cytomegalovirus serostatus. Of the roughly 400 genotyped donors, 65% to 90% were placed in the genetic ancestry cluster associated with self-reported Caucasian donors. An early release covering over 500 HLA-typed donors comprised about 290 gigabases of sequencing data and some 79 million unique TCR sequences. Four or five DR-DQ haplotypes were handled as single units for association and clustering, since linkage in the cohort was strong. The study aimed to test whether cataloging public T cell receptors could reveal signatures of past pathogen exposure. Both class I and class II loci were covered by HLA typing, at four-digit resolution. A separate validation cohort of roughly 120 different subjects was used in addition to the roughly 700-subject first cohort. On average, roughly 200,000 unique TCR beta nucleotide sequences were sequenced per donor among some 420 genotyped donors of the cohort, with roughly 19% of those sequences being non-productive. To predict cytomegalovirus infection status, the study combined high-throughput TCR immunosequencing, statistical association of individual TCRs with disease status, and machine learning. The number of donors typed differed by locus, with roughly 629-640 for A, B, C, DRB1 and DQB1, more than 500 for DQA1, 600 to 610 for DPA1, and roughly 450 for DPB1. In a later analysis, previously published TCR beta repertoires from several hundred donors were re-analyzed and high-resolution HLA genotyping was added so that TCR occurrence patterns could be studied. A later genetic analysis used genome-wide SNP genotypes for about 65% of the roughly 700 donors, treating that subset as a discovery cohort. An earlier analysis of about 600 of the donors used high-throughput TCR beta sequencing to judge whether each TCR beta V gene segment behaved as functional or pseudogenic. All discovery cohort repertoires had been generated on a single sequencing platform.

General findings and caveats noted by the study authors: In a later analysis, several top co-occurrence clusters were reported to appear linked to parvovirus B19, influenza, CMV and Epstein-Barr virus. In an earlier analysis of a few hundred of the donors, most TCR beta V segments were observed in productive rearrangements about 87% or about 30% of the time, broadly matching IMGT annotations. In a later analysis, most CMV-associated TCR beta chains were found to appear HLA-restricted, with HLA associations seemingly driven largely by CMV exposure. A total of 164 TCR beta chains were listed by the study as associated with cytomegalovirus. Some IMGT-functional V segments, including TRBV6-2 and TRBV6-3, could not be distinguished by the 87-base-pair reads and were therefore excluded. The presence/absence analyses assumed that sequencing depth was roughly uniform across donors, and that assumption may not be true. A later genetic analysis associated a missense DCLRE1C variant with V-gene and J-gene trimming of TCR beta chains, and an independent cohort replicated the association. Compared with the 666-donor mean, donors in an Asian-associated ancestry cluster had fewer N-insertions in productive TCRs, according to a later genetic analysis. Assigning TCR associations to individual alleles was difficult when HLA alleles, especially DR and DQ, strongly co-occurred. A later analysis found that HLA-associated TCR beta chains were more clonally expanded and had lower generation probabilities than equally common non-associated chains. A later analysis found that TCR association rates varied across HLA loci, with DRB1 alleles showing the most associated TCRs and HLA-C alleles the fewest. Across donors, most TCR sequences were observed very rarely, whereas some public TCRs were present in many individuals. Only TCR beta chains were sequenced in this cohort, and the absence of alpha or paired-chain data limited detectable features. According to the authors, the approach could potentially be generalized to other disease states and immunological phenotypes. In a later analysis, some 17,000 TCR beta sequences were associated with specific HLA alleles at a false discovery rate of 0.05. Correlated functional status among segregating V segments might reflect linkage disequilibrium, but an unknown experimental factor could not be ruled out. Because counts were too low, 15 to 20 rarely observed V segments, including chromosome 9 orphons, were excluded from the earlier analysis of roughly 580 of the donors. Because HLA typing was missing for some donors at each locus, association tests included only the typed subset. A further reported finding was that TCR beta sequences accurately predicted the HLA-A and HLA-B alleles for most subjects in the first cohort. The only immune exposure information available for the cohort was CMV serostatus. Cytomegalovirus status was reported to be diagnosed by the classifier with high specificity and sensitivity in both the original and validation cohorts. The sequencing pipeline was judged likely to have produced a cluster of highly shared sequence variants as a technical artifact. In vitro tests confirmed that a few of the cytomegalovirus-associated TCR beta chains recognize cytomegalovirus antigens.

From V the trimming removes 5 bases and from J it removes 3 bases, while the gene matches leave 12 bases of the junction unaccounted for. The germline V gene (reference sequence) specifies SEHNR as CDR1 and FQNEAQ as CDR2. The CDR3 sequence holds 17 residues, the cysteine and phenylalanine included. The kept DNA is CDR3 alone, 51 bases in frame from the first base. The method was the immunoSEQ multiplex PCR assay. The multiplex PCR relied on a mix of 60 forward primers for TCR Vbeta segments and 13 reverse primers for TCR Jbeta segments. Amplification of the CDR3 region of rearranged TCR beta genes was performed with a multiplex PCR assay on genomic DNA. The Illumina HiSeq System was used to sequence the amplified TCR beta libraries as 87-base-pair reads. The authors' pipeline ran thus. A later analysis counted 65 million to 90 million unique TCR beta chains across the 666 repertoires, and roughly 11 million of these chains were shared by at least two donors. A nearest-neighbor algorithm error-corrected the raw reads and collapsed the reads into unique sequences, merging closely related sequences to remove PCR and sequencing errors. To assign V, D and J gene segments, CDR3 sequences were aligned to IMGT reference sequences. Each retained sequence needed at least a six-nucleotide match to both a V gene segment and a J gene segment. Rearrangements were called productive when the CDR3 lacked stop codons and stayed in frame with V and J; all others were non-productive. CDR3 was defined according to IMGT convention as the region running from the second conserved V-encoded cysteine to the conserved J-encoded phenylalanine. The earlier analysis of about 610 of the donors excluded sequences that lacked an unambiguous match to a single V gene segment. In an earlier analysis of approximately 590 of the donors, a V segment was called functional when productive rearrangements were above 56.7%, and segregating when the standard deviation between donors exceeded 5%. A statistical classification framework was developed to diagnose cytomegalovirus status using the catalog of TCR beta chain sequences. V and J gene assignment, in a later analysis, came from comparing TCR nucleotide sequences with IMGT/GENE-DB human TR gene sequences. Using the TCRdist pipeline, a later analysis assigned CDR3 sequences along with most-parsimonious VDJ recombination scenarios. A later analysis defined each TCR beta chain by its CDR3 amino acid sequence plus V-gene family, and excluded reads lacking a unique V-gene family. As a way to deal with suspected cross-contamination and a sequencing artifact, a later analysis dropped 640 or so nucleotide sequences that were highly shared and had low generation probability. A later analysis calculated a clonal expansion index for each public chain from normalized within-repertoire ranks of inferred template counts. In a later analysis, generation probabilities were computed using a VDJ recombination model fitted to out-of-frame rearrangements, and the results were checked against IGoR. In a later analysis, hypergeometric tests were used to score TCR-TCR, TCR-HLA and TCR-CMV co-occurrence, with a repertoire-size bias correction applied to TCR pairs. In a later analysis, false discovery rates were estimated by permuting HLA or CMV assignments 20 times. In a later analysis, co-occurring TCRs were grouped using DBSCAN, and TCRdist sequence similarity was added for clustering within HLA-allele-positive subsets. Co-occurrence clustering excluded repertoires with fewer than 30,000 or more than 120,000 public chains, plus five with anomalous nucleotide sharing. TCRdb limited this immuneACCESS table to in-frame rearrangements with V and J called. A share of clones is missing; checked studies link under half to unresolved V genes, and the rest is unexplained. V and J calls and clone size are copied from that table; D and trimming were computed from the DNA. The table for this sample lists about 35,000 clones. Approximately 4.5% of the sample is in the top ten clones.

About this clone itself: The antigen this receptor binds is unknown.

The cohort comprised approximately 700 healthy bone marrow donors. Cohort members were all nominally healthy when sampled, although unrecorded immune exposures were likely present. The donor tested CMV seropositive, placing the donor among the 289 seropositive members of the cohort. Every donor gave a peripheral blood sample, and the peripheral blood mononuclear cells from that sample were used for TCR beta sequencing. The Qiagen DNeasy Blood Extraction Kit was used to extract genomic DNA from the blood cell samples. The sequenced sample was PBMCs. Recombination joined TRBV7-9 with TRBJ2-3; TRBD1 matches 9 bases in the middle. The clonotype originates from a woman in her forties in good health and CMV-seropositive. The CDR3 is CASSRGTGTGFTDTQYF. The DNA sequence is given as TGTGCCAGCAGCCGTGGTACCGGGACAGGGTTTACAGATACGCAGTATTTT.